The 11 T cell receptor beta chains below all came from one sample that was sequenced in a study of blood T cell repertoires in COVID-19 (TCRdb year 2020). Library method: the immunoSEQ multiplex PCR assay. TCRdb's version of the immuneACCESS table is confined to in-frame rearrangements and falls short of the full clone set. An unresolved V gene accounts for under half of the shortfall where checked; the remainder is of unknown origin. This sample lists about 92,000 clones; roughly 89% were detected once. Of the sample, around 20% is held by the ten largest clones. Sequenced: peripheral blood. Receptors were obtained from a woman in her sixties with COVID-19, enrolled during active disease.

The chain is built from TRBV18 and TRBJ2-1; 12 nucleotides match TRBD1. J was trimmed by 7 bases and V by 3 bases; bases with no gene match: 4. This CDR3 contains 15 residues. Germline loops: CDR1 KGHSH, CDR2 LQKENI. In DNA, the CDR3 is TGTGCCAGCTCACCTGGGACAGGGGGCACGAATGAGCAGTTCTTC. It specifies CASSPGTGGTNEQFF.

This chain links TRBV11-2 with TRBJ2-7; weak D call: TRBD2 (6 bases). Germline-derived CDR1 and CDR2 are SGHAT and FQNNGV. The length of the CDR3 is 15 residues. V lost 3 bases and J 4 bases, leaving 16 bases between the germline ends. The CDR3 loop reads CASSFYGGEEYEQYF. CDR3 nucleotide sequence: TGTGCCAGCAGCTTCTACGGTGGGGAGGAATACGAGCAGTACTTC.

The V and J genes are TRBV4-1 and TRBJ2-5; the D gene is possibly TRBD1 (8 bases). Germline lookup yields CDR1 MGHRA and CDR2 YSYEKL. V dropped 5 bases and J dropped 5 bases, with 18 bases sitting between them. The CDR3 contains 15 residues. The CDR3 region has the DNA TGCGCCAGCAGCAGTGAACAGGGGGGGCTTGAGACCCAGTACTTC. Protein sequence: CASSSEQGGLETQYF.

The chain couples TRBV7-2 to TRBJ1-2; D is undetermined. The CDR3 consists of 12 residues. Germline lookup yields CDR1 SGHTA and CDR2 FQGNSA. V lost 10 bases and J 6 bases, leaving 15 bases between the germline ends. The CDR3 spells CATPRVSDGYTF. CDR3 in DNA: TGTGCCACCCCCCGGGTGTCGGATGGCTACACCTTC.

The chain uses TRBV3-1 (or the pseudogene TRBV3-2) and TRBJ2-7, with D possibly TRBD1 on 5 matching bases. The V gene lost 1 base and the J gene lost 5 bases, with 12 bases spanning the gap. The V gene's germline CDR1 is LGHDT and CDR2 YNNKEL (reference sequence). This CDR3 spans 14 amino acids. The CDR3 loop is CASSQGTLAHEQYF. The CDR3 bases are TGTGCCAGCAGCCAAGGGACACTGGCCCACGAGCAGTACTTC.

J is TRBJ2-5 and V is TRBV7-2, with D perhaps matching TRBD2 (5 bases). The V end lost 5 bases, the J end lost 2 bases, and 12 bases lay between the germline ends. The CDR3 length is 14 residues. The germline V gene has CDR1 SGHTA and CDR2 FQGNSA. Written as DNA, the CDR3 is TGTGCCAGCAGCACGAGAGGGCCACAAGAGACCCAGTACTTC. This encodes CASSTRGPQETQYF.

The chain uses TRBV10-2 and TRBJ1-1; D call uncertain. The CDR3 consists of 14 residues. CDR1 and CDR2 from the germline V gene are WSHSY and SAAADI. Deletions cut 1 base from V and 7 bases from J, with 13 bases between. CDR3 DNA sequence: TGCGCCAGCAGTGAGTTTGCGGGCGCTAGTGAAGCTTTCTTT. Protein product: CASSEFAGASEAFF.

This clone was counted once. The chain is built from TRBV5-6 and TRBJ2-7; no clear D. Looked up from germline, CDR1 is SGHDT and CDR2 is YYEEEE. V dropped 3 bases and J dropped 0 bases, with 10 bases sitting between them. The CDR3 contains 14 residues. CDR3 in amino acids: CASSSPSRSYEQYF. The CDR3 DNA follows: TGTGCCAGCAGCTCTCCGAGCCGCTCCTACGAGCAGTACTTC. Together with reference TRBV5-6 and TRBJ2-7, the CDR3 gives the full variable domain: DAGVTQSPTHLIKTRGQQVTLRCSPKSGHDTVSWYQQALGQGPQFIFQYYEEEERQRGNFPDRFSGHQFPNYSSELNVNALLLGDSALYLCASSSPSRSYEQYFGPGTRLTVT.

J is TRBJ2-5 and V is TRBV7-2, with D tentatively TRBD1 (5 bases). V was clipped by 1 base and J by 6 bases, with 15 bases between them. Germline V gene sequence: CDR1 SGHTA, CDR2 FQGNSA. CDR3 length: 15 amino acids. The CDR3 DNA reads as TGTGCCAGCAGCTTAGGGGGCCTAGGTCCCAAGACCCAGTACTTC. Its translation is CASSLGGLGPKTQYF.

The gene calls are TRBV7-9 and TRBJ1-5; D gene uncertain. The CDR3 spans 13 residues. Germline CDR1 reads SEHNR; CDR2 reads FQNEAQ (reference sequence). The germline V and J ends were trimmed by 5 bases and 1 base, with 6 bases remaining between them. This CDR3 is CASSPGSNQPQHF. In nucleotides, the CDR3 is TGTGCCAGCAGCCCGGGGAGCAATCAGCCCCAGCATTTT.

The rearrangement links TRBV5-1 to TRBJ1-2; 7 bases are shared with TRBD1. The CDR3 contains 14 residues. Per germline, CDR1 SGHRS and CDR2 YFSETQ. V shed 7 bases, J shed 2 bases, and the junction held 8 bases outside the gene matches. The CDR3 region has the DNA TGCGCCAGCGGAGACGAACAGGGGAACTATGGCTACACCTTC. The encoded protein is CASGDEQGNYGYTF.